This T cell receptor (beta chain) was documented in a study of blood T cell repertoires in COVID-19. Study-wide context: Donors in the United States, Italy and Spain gave samples during acute or convalescent COVID-19. T cells, B-cell-depleted T cells, or PBMCs supplied cDNA or gDNA.

Germline V gene lookup returns CDR1 SGHRS and CDR2 YFSETQ. The trim removed 4 bases at V and 2 bases at J, leaving 3 bases unmatched. The CDR3 covers 14 residues. In the source study's methods: It was from reference gene primer amplification that nucleated cell counts were estimated. Some clones are missing from TCRdb's copy, which holds only in-frame ones; the method was immunoSEQ multiplex PCR. V, J and clone size reflect that table, while D and trimming were determined from the DNA. The sample consists of some 190,000 clones, roughly 90% of them appearing once. A few counts support this clone. Material for sequencing was peripheral blood. The chain uses TRBV5-1 and TRBJ2-7, with 10 bases matching TRBD1. The receptor was derived from a man between 18 and 29 years old with active or convalescent COVID-19. CDR3 nucleotides: TGCGCCAGCAGCAGGGACAGGGGCCCCTACGAGCAGTACTTC. This translates into CASSRDRGPYEQYF. Looking up the rest from reference TRBV5-1 and TRBJ2-7 gives the full variable domain: KAGVTQTPRYLIKTRGQQVTLSCSPISGHRSVSWYQQTPGQGLQFLFEYFSETQRNKGNFPGRFSGRQFSNSRSEMNVSTLELGDSALYLCASSRDRGPYEQYFGPGTRLTVT.